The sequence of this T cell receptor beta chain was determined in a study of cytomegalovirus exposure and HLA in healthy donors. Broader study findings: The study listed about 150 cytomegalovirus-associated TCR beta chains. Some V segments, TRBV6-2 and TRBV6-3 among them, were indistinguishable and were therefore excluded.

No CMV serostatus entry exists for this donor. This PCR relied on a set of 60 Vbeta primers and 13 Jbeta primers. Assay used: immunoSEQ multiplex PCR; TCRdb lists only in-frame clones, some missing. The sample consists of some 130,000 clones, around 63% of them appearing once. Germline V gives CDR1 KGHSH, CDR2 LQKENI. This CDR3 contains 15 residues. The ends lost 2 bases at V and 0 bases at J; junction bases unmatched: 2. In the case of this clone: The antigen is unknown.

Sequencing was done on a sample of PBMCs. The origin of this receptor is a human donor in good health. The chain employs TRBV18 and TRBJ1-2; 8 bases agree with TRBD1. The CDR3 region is CASSPGQGANYGYTF. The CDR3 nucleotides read TGTGCCAGCTCACCAGGACAGGGAGCTAACTATGGCTACACCTTC.